One and the same sample provided the 13 T cell receptor beta chains below, sequenced in a study of beta chain features in type 1 diabetes. Findings and limits, study-wide: TCRB CDR3 length was moderately but significantly reduced in all four CD4+ subsets of Type 1 diabetes patients.

No antigen is known for these receptors. Every bit of the isolated RNA underwent reverse transcription, so sequencing read expressed TCRB transcripts. Data came from immunoSEQ multiplex PCR; TCRdb stores just in-frame clones and leaves some out. The repertoire holds hundreds of thousands of clones, with over 12% as singletons. The sample taken for sequencing was naive CD4+ T cells from blood. The source is a man between 18 and 29 years old with type 1 diabetes.

Worth noting for this clone: Other DNA sequences in this specimen translate into the identical CDR3. CDR3 sequence: CASSYSGSYGYTF. DNA for the CDR3: TGTGCCAGCAGTTACTCAGGCTCTTATGGCTACACCTTC. This chain joins TRBV6-5 and TRBJ1-2, with no clear D. The CDR3 spans 13 residues. Between the trimmed V and J ends, which lost 0 bases and 5 bases, there was a span of 7 bases. Germline CDR1 and CDR2: MNHEY and SVGAGI.

Only a few counts were recorded for this clone. The V call is TRBV9, the J call TRBJ1-6; D not resolved. V lost 2 bases, J lost 0 bases, and 9 bases lay in between. Germline CDR1 and CDR2: SGDLS and YYNGEE. The CDR3 is made up of 16 amino acids. The CDR3 sequence is CASSVRESSYNSPLHF. The CDR3 coding sequence is TGTGCCAGCAGCGTTCGGGAGAGCTCCTATAATTCACCCCTCCACTTT. The full variable domain, with the rest looked up from reference TRBV9 and TRBJ1-6, is DSGVTQTPKHLITATGQRVTLRCSPRSGDLSVYWYQQSLDQGLQFLIQYYNGEERAKGNILERFSAQQFPDLHSELNLSSLELGDSALYFCASSVRESSYNSPLHFGNGTRLTVT.

The chain carries TRBV7-9 and TRBJ2-4; no clear D gene. This CDR3 spans 14 amino acids. Trimming left V 2 bases short and J 6 bases short, with 11 bases between. The germline V gene has CDR1 SEHNR and CDR2 FQNEAQ (reference sequence). For the CDR3, the DNA is TGTGCCAGCAGCTTAATGACCACTGTAAACATTCAGTACTTC. Amino acid sequence: CASSLMTTVNIQYF.

The chain combines TRBV30 with TRBJ2-5, with D unclear. TRBJ2-7 explains the end of the DNA better; the J call may be wrong. The CDR3 totals 12 residues. From germline, CDR1 is GTSNPN and CDR2 SVGIG (reference sequence). The CDR3 region is CAWNAGTYEQYF. The CDR3 DNA reads as TGTGCCTGGAACGCAGGCACCTACGAGCAGTACTTC.

The rearrangement joins TRBV19 to TRBJ1-1; TRBD1 matches 8 bases. Germline V lookup: CDR1 LNHDA, CDR2 SQIVND (reference sequence). After removal of 7 bases from V and 4 bases from J, the junction contained 8 bases not matched to a gene. This CDR3 has 14 residues. This CDR3 reads CASIGDRSSTEAFF. Written as DNA, the CDR3 is TGTGCCAGTATCGGGGACAGGTCGAGCACTGAAGCTTTCTTT.

J is TRBJ1-1 and V is TRBV2; no firm D call. V lost 9 bases and J 5 bases, leaving 10 bases between the germline ends. The CDR3 spans 11 residues. The germline CDR1 and CDR2 sequences are SNHLY and FYNNEI. CDR3: CASGDETEAFF. CDR3 DNA sequence: TGTGCCAGTGGAGACGAAACTGAAGCTTTCTTT.

This clone was observed a few times. This sample also contains other DNA sequences that code for the same CDR3. The CDR3 protein is CASSLGGLAGGLQETQYF. CDR3 bases: TGTGCCAGCAGCTTGGGCGGGCTAGCGGGGGGATTACAAGAGACCCAGTACTTC. The J gene is TRBJ2-5, the V gene TRBV5-4; 11 bases align to TRBD2. Trimming removed 0 bases from V and 2 bases from J; junction bases left unmatched: 9. The CDR3 runs to 18 residues. Germline loops: CDR1 SGHNT, CDR2 YYREEE (reference sequence). The full variable domain, rest sourced from reference TRBV5-4 and TRBJ2-5, is ETGVTQSPTHLIKTRGQQVTLRCSSQSGHNTVSWYQQALGQGPQFIFQYYREEENGRGNFPPRFSGLQFPNYSSELNVNALELDDSALYLCASSLGGLAGGLQETQYFGPGTRLLVL.

The chain carries TRBV2 and TRBJ1-4, with D uncertain. Germline-derived CDR1 and CDR2 are SNHLY and FYNNEI. Between the trimmed V and J ends, which lost 7 bases and 7 bases, there was a span of 10 bases. The CDR3 covers 12 residues. Here the CDR3 reads CASNEEAEKLFF. The CDR3 DNA follows: TGTGCCAGCAACGAAGAAGCTGAAAAACTGTTTTTT.

In this sample, this clone turned up a few times. The chain joins TRBV7-2 to TRBJ2-5, with TRBD2 identical over 7 bases. The CDR3 length is 15 residues. V was pared by 3 bases and J by 5 bases, with 9 bases of the junction left unmatched. CDR1 and CDR2 from the germline V gene are SGHTA and FQGNSA. The CDR3 sequence is CASSLYGRYGETQYF. In DNA form, the CDR3 reads TGTGCCAGCAGCTTGTACGGGAGGTACGGGGAGACCCAGTACTTC.

This rearrangement joins TRBV4-1 to TRBJ2-7; TRBD2 is a possible D gene (6 bases). Between the trimmed V and J ends, which lost 3 bases and 3 bases, there was a span of 27 bases. Germline lookup yields CDR1 MGHRA and CDR2 YSYEKL. This CDR3 is 19 amino acids long. CDR3: CASSHLTRGPGGVDYEQYF. The CDR3 bases are TGCGCCAGCAGCCACCTGACTAGGGGACCTGGAGGCGTTGACTACGAGCAGTACTTC.

Only a few counts were recorded for this clone. The rearrangement joins TRBV15 to TRBJ1-1, with TRBD1 matching over 7 bases. The CDR3 contains 13 residues. V shed 0 bases and J 6 bases; nucleotides not matched to a gene: 1. Germline assignment: CDR1 LNHNV and CDR2 YYDKDF (reference sequence). Here the CDR3 reads CATSRDRGSEAFF. The CDR3 DNA follows: TGTGCCACCAGCAGAGACAGGGGGTCTGAAGCTTTCTTT.

V gene TRBV14 combines with J gene TRBJ2-7, with D unresolved. Germline assignment: CDR1 SGHDN and CDR2 FVKESK. Trimming pared 2 bases from V and 4 bases from J, leaving 6 bases between. The CDR3 runs 12 residues. Here the CDR3 reads CASSQLGYEQYF. DNA of the CDR3: TGTGCCAGCAGCCAATTGGGTTACGAGCAGTACTTC.

This clone was picked up a small number of times. The chain carries TRBV18 and TRBJ2-3, with a weak D call TRBD1 (6 bases). V was shortened by 1 base and J by 2 bases, with 10 bases between the two germline ends. The CDR3 runs to 15 residues. Germline-derived CDR1 and CDR2 are KGHSH and LQKENI. The CDR3: CASSPRQAITDTQYF. In nucleotides, the CDR3 is TGTGCCAGCTCACCACGACAGGCGATCACAGATACGCAGTATTTT.